This is a list of T cell receptor beta chains from one sample in a study of T cells in Graves' hyperthyroidism and ophthalmopathy. In TCRdb, the multiplex PCR reads were re-called with MiXCR into one record per CDR3 protein. This sample carries roughly 500,000 distinct CDR3 sequences, more than 45% of them seen once, and the ten largest clones take 15% to 20%. Sequencing was performed on peripheral blood or thyroid tissue (not recorded which). These receptors were obtained from an adult woman with Graves' disease, either hyperthyroidism or ophthalmopathy (not recorded which). CDR3s include the opening cysteine and the closing phenylalanine or tryptophan. The order of the fields is J gene, D gene, clone size, V gene, CDR3 length, CDR3 DNA, CDR3 protein. The D gene is left open where the match is weak. A clone size is listed for some rows: how often the clone was seen (once, few, many), or a class if it is expanded.

>TRBJ2-5|TRBD1|many|TRBV29-1|15
TGCAGCGTTGACCGGGACAGGGTGGGAGAGGAGACCCAGTACTTC
CSVDRDRVGEETQYF
>TRBJ1-1|TRBD1|NA|TRBV14|14
TGTGCCAGCAGCCCCCTTCTCTGGGACAGCGAAGCTTTCTTT
CASSPLLWDSEAFF
>TRBJ2-1|NA|NA|TRBV15|14
TGTGCCACCAGTTATTTAGAGCGCCTCAATGAGCAGTTCTTC
CATSYLERLNEQFF
>TRBJ1-4|NA|NA|TRBV20-1|15
TGCAGTGCTAGAGATCGTGGGGGGCGTAATGAAAAACTGTTTTTT
CSARDRGGRNEKLFF
>TRBJ2-7|TRBD1|many|TRBV28|15
TGTGCCAGCAGGCCCGGGACAGGGGAAATTAACGAGCAGTACTTC
CASRPGTGEINEQYF
>TRBJ1-1|TRBD1|many|TRBV20-1|14
TGCAGTGCTGGGACAGGGCGAATGAACACTGAAGCTTTCTTT
CSAGTGRMNTEAFF
>TRBJ1-5|NA|NA|TRBV20-1|14
TGCAGCAGTGTCGGGGCTACGGGCAATCAGCCCCAGCATTTT
CSSVGATGNQPQHF
>TRBJ2-7|TRBD2|once|TRBV7-7|16
TGTGCTAGCAGCTTAGGTATGAGCGGGAGCTCCTACGAGCAGTACTTC
CASSLGMSGSSYEQYF
>TRBJ2-2|NA|NA|TRBV7-9|16
TGTGCCAGCAGCTTAGAGGCGATATCGAACACCGGGGAGCTGTTTTTT
CASSLEAISNTGELFF
>TRBJ1-1|NA|few|TRBV27|15
TGTGCCAGCAGTTTTGGGCAGGGGATGGACACTGAAGCTTTCTTT
CASSFGQGMDTEAFF
>TRBJ1-2|TRBD1|many|TRBV29-1|16
TGCAGCGTTGATAAGCGTGAGGGGGCCGGGACCTATGGCTACACCTTC
CSVDKREGAGTYGYTF
>TRBJ2-3|NA|once|TRBV7-3|16
TGTGCCAGCAGCTTAACGTTAGCGGCCAGCACAGATACGCAGTATTTT
CASSLTLAASTDTQYF
>TRBJ2-2|NA|NA|TRBV25-1|17
TGTGCCAGCAGTGAATTTTTGGGCAGGGGATTTGCCGGGGAGCTGTTTTTT
CASSEFLGRGFAGELFF